This T cell receptor (beta chain) comes out of a study of blood T cell repertoires in COVID-19. Looking at the study overall: Samples representing acute and convalescent COVID-19 were sourced from the United States, Italy and Spain.

CDR3 length: 16 amino acids. J was trimmed by 4 bases and V by 1 base; bases with no gene match: 6. Germline CDR1 is MDHEN and CDR2 is SYDVKM. Individuals aged 18 to 89 years were recruited from 24 US areas. Clones were read by immunoSEQ multiplex PCR, and TCRdb kept only the in-frame ones, dropping some. The sample contains fewer than 350,000 clones, 89% of which appear only once. The TCR sequence derives from a woman aged 40 to 50 who had recovered from COVID-19. This chain uses TRBV28 with TRBJ2-1; 8 bases are a match to TRBD1. What was sequenced was PBMCs or T cells enriched from blood (not recorded which). DNA of the CDR3: TGTGCCAGCAGTTTATTCGCAGGGGGCGTATACAATGAGCAGTTCTTC. It yields the protein CASSLFAGGVYNEQFF.